A single sample is the source of the 8 T cell receptor beta chains below, sequenced in a study of blood T cell repertoires in COVID-19. The repertoire was sequenced with immunoSEQ multiplex PCR; TCRdb's copy has only in-frame clones and lacks some. The sample lists about 260,000 clones, 85% to 90% occurring once. The sample comprised PBMCs or T cells enriched from blood (not recorded which). These receptors were collected from a woman aged 18 to 35 who had recovered from COVID-19.

In DNA, the CDR3 is TGTGCCAGCAGCCTGAAGGAGCAGGGCGGCTACACCTTC. Translated: CASSLKEQGGYTF. The chain joins TRBV2 to TRBJ1-2; the D gene is possibly TRBD1 (5 bases). From germline, CDR1 is SNHLY and CDR2 FYNNEI. The CDR3 is 13 residues long. Trimming shortened V by 6 bases and J by 8 bases, and 16 bases separated the two germline ends. Filled out from reference TRBV2 and TRBJ1-2, the complete variable domain reads EPEVTQTPSHQVTQMGQEVILRCVPISNHLYFYWYRQILGQKVEFLVSFYNNEISEKSEIFDDQFSVERPDGSNFTLKIRSTKLEDSAMYFCASSLKEQGGYTFGSGTRLTVV.

Notes on this clone: This CDR3 is also generated by other DNA sequences in the sample. In DNA form, the CDR3 reads TGTGCCAGCAGCGTAGGAGGACAGGGGGCTTACGAGCAGTACTTC. Its translation is CASSVGGQGAYEQYF. This chain joins TRBV9 and TRBJ2-7; 11 bases are shared with TRBD1. Germline V gene data show CDR1 as SGDLS and CDR2 as YYNGEE. Trimming took 0 bases from V and 4 from J; bases not matched to a gene: 3. There are 15 residues in the CDR3.

V and J are TRBV28 and TRBJ2-1; tentative D call: TRBD2 (6 bases). This CDR3 has 15 residues. Trimming cost V 4 bases and J 10 bases, with 20 bases left between them. Germline-derived CDR1 and CDR2 are MDHEN and SYDVKM. CDR3 amino acids: CASSSTGQDGGEQFF. The CDR3 DNA reads as TGTGCCAGCAGTTCCACCGGGCAAGATGGAGGGGAGCAGTTCTTC.

The chain carries TRBV6-5 and TRBJ1-1; a possible D gene is TRBD1 (5 bases). Trimming left V 7 bases short and J 0 bases short, with 9 bases between. The CDR3 covers 13 residues. Germline values: CDR1 MNHEY, CDR2 SVGAGI. This CDR3 reads CASKRGMNTEAFF. The CDR3 coding sequence is TGTGCCAGCAAGCGGGGGATGAACACTGAAGCTTTCTTT.

The V and J genes are TRBV5-1 and TRBJ1-4; 7 bases are shared with TRBD1. Germline V gene data show CDR1 as SGHRS and CDR2 as YFSETQ. This CDR3 is 15 amino acids long. With 0 bases clipped from V and 2 bases from J, the junction kept 1 base outside the gene matches. In nucleotides, the CDR3 is TGCGCCAGCAGCTTGGAGACAGGGACTAATGAAAAACTGTTTTTT. Translating gives CASSLETGTNEKLFF.

The chain has TRBV29-1 and TRBJ2-7; TRBD2 is a possible D gene (6 bases). The CDR3 contains 13 residues. The V end was cut by 6 bases, the J end by 2 bases, with 14 bases between. Germline V gene sequence: CDR1 SQVTM, CDR2 ANQGSEA. In nucleotides, the CDR3 is TGCAGCGTAGGTAGGCGACTAGCCTACGAGCAGTACTTC. This gives the protein CSVGRRLAYEQYF.

V and J are TRBV7-3 and TRBJ2-3, with a possible D match to TRBD2 (5 bases). Trimming left V 4 bases short and J 2 bases short, with 10 bases between. CDR1 is SGHTA, CDR2 FQGTGA, per germline. This CDR3 spans 14 amino acids. CDR3 sequence reads: CASSSPGNTDTQYF. The CDR3 nucleotides read TGTGCCAGCAGCTCGCCGGGGAACACAGATACGCAGTATTTT.

As concerns this clone: The germline gene is not matched at one end of the junction; a read error may be the cause. The chain is built from TRBV5-4 and TRBJ2-7; 9 bases are shared with TRBD1. Germline V gene lookup returns CDR1 SGHNT and CDR2 YYREEE (reference sequence). This CDR3 has 13 residues. The CDR3 DNA reads TGTGCCAGCAGCTCCGGGACAGGGCGTCAAAGTCGCTTC. It translates to CASSSGTGRQSRF.